Below, 25 T cell receptor beta chains from the same sample are listed, as sequenced in a study of OX40 agonist ivuxolimab in advanced cancers. Libraries were constructed by the immunoSEQ multiplex PCR assay. Imported from immuneACCESS, the table was reduced by TCRdb to in-frame sequences with V and J called. These copies leave out some clones; in studies compared against another copy, an unresolved V gene accounts for under half, and the cause of the remainder is not known. The sample table lists over 95,000 clones, about 80% of them with a count of one. The ten largest clonotypes hold approximately 1.5% of the sample. The specimen comprised CD4+ or CD8+ T cells sorted from blood, sampled in a trial of the OX40 agonist ivuxolimab. These receptor sequences come from an adult with an advanced solid tumor such as melanoma, head and neck, liver or kidney cancer.

The rearrangement joins TRBV14 to TRBJ1-5; D possibly corresponds to TRBD1 (5 bases). The CDR3 loop spans 16 amino acids. Germline-derived CDR1 and CDR2 are SGHDN and FVKESK. Trimming took 0 bases from V and 1 from J, leaving 10 bases between them. The CDR3 sequence is CASSQEGGVSNQPQHF. CDR3 DNA: TGTGCCAGCAGCCAAGAGGGGGGGGTCAGCAATCAGCCCCAGCATTTT.

The chain joins TRBV14 to TRBJ2-1, with D tentatively TRBD1 (5 bases). CDR1 is SGHDN and CDR2 is FVKESK in the germline V gene. This CDR3 has 15 residues. Between the trimmed V and J ends, which lost 1 base and 7 bases, there was a span of 14 bases. CDR3 residues: CASSQAVGRDNEQFF. Written as DNA, the CDR3 is TGTGCCAGCAGCCAAGCGGTTGGCAGGGATAATGAGCAGTTCTTC.

The V gene is TRBV23-1, the J gene TRBJ1-1, with 10 bases fitting TRBD1. TRBV23-1 is known as an ORF, though its function is uncertain. V shed 7 bases and J 5 bases; nucleotides not matched to a gene: 7. The CDR3 has 14 amino acids. CDR3 region: CASTQRQGATEAFF. The CDR3 DNA reads as TGCGCCAGCACCCAGAGACAGGGGGCGACTGAAGCTTTCTTT.

The chain carries TRBV4-3 and TRBJ1-2; 8 bases agree with TRBD1. CDR1 LGHNA and CDR2 YSLEER come from the germline V gene. V was pared by 2 bases and J by 0 bases, with 8 bases of the junction left unmatched. The length of the CDR3 is 17 residues. The CDR3 region is CASSQTSDRVTNYGYTF. The CDR3, as DNA: TGCGCCAGCAGCCAAACCTCGGACAGGGTAACTAACTATGGCTACACCTTC.

This clone was detected a few times. The chain has TRBV25-1 and TRBJ2-3; a possible D gene is TRBD2 (6 bases). In germline, CDR1 is MGHDK, CDR2 SYGVNS. The CDR3 length is 15 residues. V was shortened by 4 bases and J by 4 bases, with 15 bases between the two germline ends. Here the CDR3 DNA reads TGTGCCAGCAGTGTCTCAACGCGGGAAGCAGATACGCAGTATTTT. It specifies CASSVSTREADTQYF.

The chain joins TRBV5-1 to TRBJ2-3, with 11 bases aligning to TRBD2. CDR1 and CDR2 from the germline V gene are SGHRS and YFSETQ. Germline trimming cut 3 bases from V and 1 base from J; bases unmatched to any gene: 4. This CDR3 spans 16 amino acids. The CDR3 region has the DNA TGCGCCAGCAGCTCACAGACTAGCGGGGGCACAGATACGCAGTATTTT. Translating gives CASSSQTSGGTDTQYF.

The V and J genes are TRBV9 and TRBJ2-7, with 10 bases identical to TRBD1. With V trimmed by 0 bases and J by 6 bases, 3 bases remained unmatched. Germline CDR1 reads SGDLS; CDR2 reads YYNGEE. The CDR3 covers 14 residues. The CDR3 DNA reads as TGTGCCAGCAGCGTAGACGGGACAGGGGTCGAGCAGTACTTC. It is translated as CASSVDGTGVEQYF.

The chain recombines TRBV7-2 with TRBJ2-7; the D gene could be TRBD1 or TRBD2 (6 bases each). V was cut by 1 base and J by 9 bases, with 16 bases left in between. CDR1 SGHTA and CDR2 FQGNSA come from the germline V gene. The CDR3 contains 14 residues. The CDR3 region is CASSLDQGPGGQYF. The DNA for the CDR3 is TGTGCCAGCAGCTTAGATCAGGGGCCCGGGGGGCAGTACTTC.

This rearrangement joins TRBV7-9 to TRBJ2-3; 9 bases fit TRBD1. This CDR3 spans 15 amino acids. Germline V gene data show CDR1 as SEHNR and CDR2 as FQNEAQ (reference sequence). Losses at the gene ends were 1 base for V and 8 bases for J; bases not matched to a gene: 7. DNA for the CDR3: TGTGCCAGCAGCTTAGGACAGGGGGATGGGGGTACGCAGTATTTT. Translation gives CASSLGQGDGGTQYF.

The chain has TRBV27 and TRBJ1-1, with unresolved D. Between the trimmed V and J ends, which lost 3 bases and 1 base, there was a span of 9 bases. The CDR3 covers 14 residues. Germline V gene lookup returns CDR1 MNHEY and CDR2 SMNVEV (reference sequence). The CDR3 sequence is CASSFLKGNTEAFF. In DNA form, the CDR3 reads TGTGCCAGCAGTTTCCTGAAGGGGAACACTGAAGCTTTCTTT.

This rearrangement joins TRBV27 to TRBJ2-7; no definite D call. Germline V CDR1 and CDR2: MNHEY, SMNVEV (reference sequence). V was cut by 3 bases and J by 0 bases, with 6 bases left in between. The CDR3 sequence is 13 residues long. In DNA form, the CDR3 reads TGTGCCAGCAGTTTCTACAGCTCCTACGAGCAGTACTTC. Protein: CASSFYSSYEQYF.

This clone occurred once. CDR3 sequence reads: CASSIGRGGQPQHF. The CDR3 region has the DNA TGTGCCAGTAGTATCGGCAGGGGCGGACAGCCCCAGCATTTT. The genes are TRBV19 and TRBJ1-5; D might be TRBD1 (6 bases). Trimming took 3 bases from V and 7 from J, leaving 13 bases between them. From germline, CDR1 is LNHDA and CDR2 SQIVND (reference sequence). This CDR3 has 14 residues. Together with reference TRBV19 and TRBJ1-5, the CDR3 gives the full variable domain: DGGITQSPKYLFRKEGQNVTLSCEQNLNHDAMYWYRQDPGQGLRLIYYSQIVNDFQKGDIAEGYSVSREKKESFPLTVTSAQKNPTAFYLCASSIGRGGQPQHFGDGTRLSIL.

V usage is TRBV5-4 and J usage is TRBJ2-1, with D perhaps matching TRBD2 (5 bases). Germline assignment: CDR1 SGHNT and CDR2 YYREEE (reference sequence). CDR3 length equals 15 residues. V lost 1 base and J lost 0, with 8 bases in between. The CDR3 spells CASSLSGSSYNEQFF. CDR3 bases: TGTGCCAGCAGCTTGTCGGGGAGCTCCTACAATGAGCAGTTCTTC.

The chain carries TRBV6-5 and TRBJ2-1; D uncertain. Germline V gene sequence: CDR1 MNHEY, CDR2 SVGAGI. This CDR3 is 11 amino acids long. Deletions cut 6 bases from V and 7 bases from J, with 7 bases between. The CDR3 sequence is CASSPLNEQFF. The DNA of the CDR3 is TGTGCCAGCAGCCCCCTAAATGAGCAGTTCTTC.

The rearrangement uses TRBV27 and TRBJ2-2; D ambiguous. With 2 bases removed from V and 1 base from J, the gap between germline ends came to 5 bases. This CDR3 region has 14 residues. Germline loops: CDR1 MNHEY, CDR2 SMNVEV (reference sequence). The CDR3, as DNA: TGTGCCAGCAGTTTAGGGCGGAACACCGGGGAGCTGTTTTTT. It is translated as CASSLGRNTGELFF.

This clone was observed once. The V call is TRBV10-3, the J call TRBJ1-5; D is ambiguous. The V gene's germline CDR1 is ENHRY and CDR2 SYGVKD. CDR3 size: 13 residues. V gave up 2 bases and J gave up 3 bases, with 5 bases separating them. The CDR3 spells CAISENNNQPQHF. Written as DNA, the CDR3 is TGTGCCATCAGTGAGAACAACAATCAGCCCCAGCATTTT.

This chain connects TRBV27 to TRBJ2-7; 11 bases are shared with TRBD2. With 2 bases clipped from V and 1 base from J, the junction kept 7 bases outside the gene matches. The germline CDR1 and CDR2 sequences are MNHEY and SMNVEV (reference sequence). This CDR3 spans 17 amino acids. CDR3 DNA sequence: TGTGCCAGCAGTTTAGTCCCTAGCGGGGGGCTTTCCTACGAGCAGTACTTC. Translation: CASSLVPSGGLSYEQYF.

This sequence joins TRBV5-4 and TRBJ2-2; no definite D call. The germline gives CDR1 SGHNT, CDR2 YYREEE (reference sequence). Trimming left V 4 bases short and J 4 bases short, with 11 bases between. There are 14 residues in the CDR3. CDR3 protein: CASSRQAGTGELFF. CDR3 nucleotide sequence: TGTGCCAGCAGCCGGCAAGCAGGCACCGGGGAGCTGTTTTTT.

V gene TRBV2 combines with J gene TRBJ2-2; 11 bases align to TRBD2. CDR1 is SNHLY, CDR2 FYNNEI, per germline. The CDR3 is 15 amino acids. The ends lost 6 bases at V and 6 bases at J; junction bases unmatched: 6. The CDR3 region is CASSPRTSGPGELFF. The CDR3 region has the DNA TGTGCCAGCAGCCCGAGGACTAGCGGGCCCGGGGAGCTGTTTTTT.

This rearrangement joins TRBV4-2 to TRBJ2-5; 9 nucleotides line up with TRBD1. This CDR3 is 17 amino acids long. Germline V gene sequence: CDR1 LGHNA, CDR2 YNFKEQ. The J segment lost 4 bases and the V segment lost 1 base, leaving 10 bases of the junction unmatched. The CDR3 DNA reads as TGTGCCAGCAGCCAAGGGATGGGACAGGGTATAGTAGAGACCCAGTACTTC. Amino acid sequence: CASSQGMGQGIVETQYF.

The chain recombines TRBV28 with TRBJ1-4; D is ambiguous. This CDR3 is built from 15 residues. CDR1 and CDR2 (germline): MDHEN, SYDVKM. V lost 5 bases and J 8 bases, leaving 18 bases between the germline ends. CDR3 sequence (DNA): TGTGCCAGCAGTGCACAATGGGGAAGTTACGAAAAACTGTTTTTT. Translation: CASSAQWGSYEKLFF.

This clone was observed a few times. The chain has TRBV14 and TRBJ1-5; D perhaps matches TRBD1 (5 bases). Germline CDR1 reads SGHDN; CDR2 reads FVKESK. V was trimmed by 0 bases and J by 0 bases, leaving 21 bases between them. CDR3 length equals 20 residues. The CDR3 bases are TGTGCCAGCAGCCAAGAAACGAGGGGTGGGCCGGGATATAGCAATCAGCCCCAGCATTTT. Amino acids: CASSQETRGGPGYSNQPQHF.

The count of this clone is one. The gene calls are TRBV7-3 and TRBJ2-2; D possibly uses TRBD1 or TRBD2 (5 bases each). The CDR3 sequence is 15 residues long. V was shortened by 1 base and J by 2 bases, with 8 bases between the two germline ends. Germline-derived CDR1 and CDR2 are SGHTA and FQGTGA. The CDR3 spells CASSLIGANTGELFF. CDR3 nucleotide sequence: TGTGCCAGCAGCTTAATCGGGGCAAACACCGGGGAGCTGTTTTTT.

This CDR3 reads CASSRYQGYTEAFF. Written as DNA, the CDR3 is TGTGCCAGCAGTCGTTATCAGGGGTACACTGAAGCTTTCTTT. This rearrangement joins TRBV2 to TRBJ1-1, with a possible D match to TRBD1 (6 bases). The germline V gene encodes CDR1 SNHLY and CDR2 FYNNEI. The V end was cut by 5 bases, the J end by 3 bases, with 13 bases between. CDR3 length equals 14 residues.

The chain couples TRBV28 to TRBJ1-3, with a tentative D call TRBD1 (5 bases). V was shortened by 7 bases and J by 3 bases, with 16 bases between the two germline ends. Germline lookup yields CDR1 MDHEN and CDR2 SYDVKM. The CDR3 loop spans 15 amino acids. The CDR3 nucleotides read TGTGCCAGCACCGGGACGCCAGCTTTTGGAAACACCATATATTTT. This sequence encodes CASTGTPAFGNTIYF.